Listed here are 19 T cell receptor beta chains from one sample, sequenced in a study of blood T cell repertoires in COVID-19. Measured with immunoSEQ multiplex PCR; TCRdb has only the in-frame clones, and not every one. The table shows 180,000 or so clones, with around 80% occurring only once. The sequencing input was peripheral blood. The origin of the receptors is a woman between 65 and 79 years old with COVID-19, enrolled during active disease.

CDR3 nucleotide sequence: TGTGCCAGCAGCCCGACACAGAGACAAGAGACCCAGTACTTC. This sequence encodes CASSPTQRQETQYF. The gene calls are TRBV5-8 and TRBJ2-5; the D is unclear. V was cut by 4 bases and J by 2 bases, with 12 bases left in between. The germline CDR1 and CDR2 sequences are SGHTS and YDEGEE. CDR3 length: 14 amino acids.

This chain joins TRBV27 and TRBJ1-2, with D tentatively TRBD1 (6 bases). Germline V CDR1 and CDR2: MNHEY, SMNVEV (reference sequence). The CDR3 covers 13 residues. V dropped 1 base and J dropped 10 bases, with 13 bases sitting between them. The CDR3 here is CASSLFLQGTYTF. CDR3 sequence (DNA): TGTGCCAGCAGTTTATTCCTCCAGGGGACCTACACCTTC.

V is TRBV28 and J is TRBJ1-5; weak D call: TRBD1 (6 bases). The CDR3 runs to 15 residues. Germline V CDR1 and CDR2: MDHEN, SYDVKM. V dropped 7 bases and J dropped 7 bases, with 20 bases sitting between them. The chain's CDR3 is CASKVGHRERQPQHF. CDR3 DNA sequence: TGTGCCAGCAAAGTAGGGCACAGGGAGAGGCAGCCCCAGCATTTT.

The sample holds a few counts of this clone. V is TRBV4-1 and J is TRBJ2-2, with 12 bases lining up with TRBD2. Trimming at V came to 1 base and at J to 2 bases, leaving 8 bases not matched to a gene. The CDR3 is made up of 19 amino acids. Germline V gene sequence: CDR1 MGHRA, CDR2 YSYEKL. The CDR3 coding sequence is TGCGCCAGCAGCCAAGTGGAACTAGCGGGAGGAGCCAACACCGGGGAGCTGTTTTTT. It codes for CASSQVELAGGANTGELFF.

This chain joins TRBV28 and TRBJ1-2, with D possibly being TRBD1 (5 bases). V was shortened by 5 bases and J by 0 bases, with 16 bases between the two germline ends. Per the germline V gene, CDR1 is MDHEN and CDR2 is SYDVKM. This CDR3 is built from 16 residues. This CDR3 reads CASSLTAAIPNYGYTF. DNA of the CDR3: TGTGCCAGCAGTCTGACAGCCGCAATACCTAACTATGGCTACACCTTC.

V is TRBV5-4 and J is TRBJ1-1; D unresolved. The germline V gene encodes CDR1 SGHNT and CDR2 YYREEE (reference sequence). V gave up 4 bases and J gave up 0 bases, with 16 bases separating them. CDR3 length equals 16 residues. The CDR3 spells CASSRTRLFLNTEAFF. The DNA for the CDR3 is TGTGCCAGCAGCCGTACTAGGCTTTTTTTGAACACTGAAGCTTTCTTT.

The rearrangement links TRBV7-2 to TRBJ2-7; D is ambiguous. Trimming cost V 1 base and J 0 bases, with 7 bases left between them. The germline V gene encodes CDR1 SGHTA and CDR2 FQGNSA. The CDR3 has 14 residues. The CDR3 reads CASSLVTSSYEQYF. CDR3 nucleotides: TGTGCCAGCAGCTTAGTTACCAGCTCCTACGAGCAGTACTTC.

Written as DNA, the CDR3 is TGTGCCAGTAGTGGACAGAGTTCCCACTATGGCTACACCTTC. Protein product: CASSGQSSHYGYTF. This chain uses TRBV19 with TRBJ1-2, with D possibly TRBD1 on 6 matching bases. This CDR3 has 14 amino acids. Looked up from germline, CDR1 is LNHDA and CDR2 is SQIVND (reference sequence). The ends were cut back, 5 bases at V and 3 bases at J, with 13 bases in the middle. The whole variable domain, remainder taken from reference TRBV19 and TRBJ1-2, is DGGITQSPKYLFRKEGQNVTLSCEQNLNHDAMYWYRQDPGQGLRLIYYSQIVNDFQKGDIAEGYSVSREKKESFPLTVTSAQKNPTAFYLCASSGQSSHYGYTFGSGTRLTVV.

V and J are TRBV9 and TRBJ1-5, with TRBD1 matching 9 bases. V lost 4 bases, J lost 11 bases, and 7 bases stayed unmatched. CDR3 size: 13 residues. Germline lookup yields CDR1 SGDLS and CDR2 YYNGEE. The CDR3 sequence: CASSPEGTGTQHF. The CDR3 DNA reads TGTGCCAGCAGCCCCGAGGGGACAGGGACCCAGCATTTT.

This clone occurred a few times. The chain carries TRBV10-3 and TRBJ1-2; TRBD1 matches at 8 bases. From germline, CDR1 is ENHRY and CDR2 SYGVKD. The CDR3 runs 13 residues. V was clipped by 5 bases and J by 10 bases; unmatched bases: 9. Here the CDR3 DNA reads TGTGCCATCAGTCCCGGGACAGGTCATTCCTACACCTTC. Translated: CAISPGTGHSYTF.

The chain employs TRBV6-5 and TRBJ2-3, with 7 bases fitting TRBD1. The germline CDR1 and CDR2 sequences are MNHEY and SVGAGI. The CDR3 sequence is 14 residues long. V shed 6 bases, J shed 0 bases, and the junction held 3 bases outside the gene matches. The CDR3 nucleotides are TGTGCCAGCAGCCGGGACAGTAGCACAGATACGCAGTATTTT. Protein sequence: CASSRDSSTDTQYF.

V gene TRBV19 combines with J gene TRBJ2-7; D is unresolved. The CDR3 extends over 14 amino acids. V lost 5 bases to trimming and J lost 1 base, with 12 bases between them. CDR1 and CDR2 from the germline V gene are LNHDA and SQIVND (reference sequence). CDR3 protein: CASSVTANSYEQYF. The CDR3 coding sequence is TGTGCCAGTAGTGTTACAGCTAATTCCTACGAGCAGTACTTC.

The chain couples TRBV28 to TRBJ2-1; 7 nucleotides agree with TRBD2. With V trimmed by 6 bases and J by 11 bases, 7 bases remained unmatched. The germline gives CDR1 MDHEN, CDR2 SYDVKM. This CDR3 has 12 amino acids. The CDR3 spells CASSPGGLQQFF. CDR3 sequence (DNA): TGTGCCAGCAGCCCCGGGGGGTTGCAGCAGTTCTTC. Together with reference TRBV28 and TRBJ2-1, the CDR3 gives the full variable domain: DVKVTQSSRYLVKRTGEKVFLECVQDMDHENMFWYRQDPGLGLRLIYFSYDVKMKEKGDIPEGYSVSREKKERFSLILESASTNQTSMYLCASSPGGLQQFFGPGTRLTVL.

The chain combines TRBV15 with TRBJ2-1; D gene ambiguous. Trimming cost V 11 bases and J 0 bases, with 11 bases left between them. Germline loops: CDR1 LNHNV, CDR2 YYDKDF (reference sequence). This CDR3 spans 13 amino acids. CDR3 amino acids: CAAVLSSYNEQFF. The CDR3 coding sequence is TGTGCCGCGGTATTGAGCTCCTACAATGAGCAGTTCTTC.

The chain combines TRBV30 with TRBJ1-6; D is unresolved. The length of the CDR3 is 14 residues. Germline lookup yields CDR1 GTSNPN and CDR2 SVGIG (reference sequence). Deletions cut 2 bases from V and 2 bases from J, with 7 bases between. CDR3 in DNA: TGTGCCTGGAGTCGGGAGACCTATAATTCACCCCTCCACTTT. It codes for CAWSRETYNSPLHF.

The chain carries TRBV28 and TRBJ2-2; 8 positions agree with TRBD2. The length of the CDR3 is 15 residues. V trimming: 6 bases; J trimming: 7 bases; junction bases outside the gene matches: 10. CDR1 is MDHEN and CDR2 is SYDVKM in the germline V gene. The CDR3 region is CASRGSGRNGGELFF. The CDR3 DNA follows: TGTGCCAGCAGGGGAAGCGGGAGAAATGGCGGGGAGCTGTTTTTT.

This clone was counted a single time. CDR3: CASSGDLTSGRYEQYF. The CDR3 nucleotides are TGTGCCAGCAGTGGAGACCTAACTAGCGGGAGGTACGAGCAGTACTTC. V usage is TRBV2 and J usage is TRBJ2-7; 12 bases line up with TRBD2. The V and J ends lost 4 bases and 4 bases, in that order; junction bases with no gene match: 8. Germline CDR1 is SNHLY and CDR2 is FYNNEI. The CDR3 totals 16 residues.

The rearrangement links TRBV6-5 to TRBJ1-4; D possibly corresponds to TRBD1 (5 bases). The length of the CDR3 is 13 residues. Trimming took off 7 bases at V and 6 bases at J, with 12 bases between the two ends. Germline V CDR1 and CDR2: MNHEY, SVGAGI. The CDR3 sequence: CASNGQGYEKLFF. The CDR3 nucleotides are TGTGCCAGCAATGGGCAGGGTTATGAAAAACTGTTTTTT.

This clone was picked up one time. The chain recombines TRBV6-6 with TRBJ1-1, with 7 bases lining up with TRBD1. Germline-derived CDR1 and CDR2 are MNHNY and SVGAGI (reference sequence). The CDR3 contains 16 residues. V trimming: 5 bases; J trimming: 4 bases; junction bases outside the gene matches: 13. The CDR3 is CASSRKRQGGITEAFF. CDR3 sequence (DNA): TGTGCCAGCAGTCGAAAGAGACAGGGAGGAATCACTGAAGCTTTCTTT.